This T cell receptor (beta chain) derives from a study of T-cell memory formation after mild COVID-19 (dated by TCRdb to about 2021). For the study in its entirety: TCR sequence clusters from the two donors were largely donor specific. In a couple of donors, T-cell clones that expanded and contracted after mild COVID-19 were tracked by sequencing TCRalpha and TCRbeta repertoires over time. The cohort was made up of two young adult volunteers, one female and one male, who were previously healthy. Summary of the overall study and its limitations: The study included only a couple of mild cases, and larger cohorts that include severe cases with pre-infection samples were judged to be necessary. Balanced CD4/CD8 phenotypes were observed for clones contracting from day 15 to 85, whereas a bias towards CD4+ was observed for a second wave of clones expanding from day 15 to 37. Whether the second-wave clones peaking on day 37 were SARS-CoV-2 specific was not confirmed. Contracting CD4+ clones were located mainly in the CM and EM memory subsets, whereas CD8+ clones were found to be enriched in EMRA. The detection of some responding clones in pre-infection memory suggests that pre-existing cross-reactive memory T cells joined the SARS-CoV-2 response.

Instrument used: Illumina NovaSeq 6000. TCRalpha and TCRbeta cDNA libraries were constructed by 5'RACE with constant-segment primers, with sample barcodes and unique molecular identifiers being introduced. RNA was extracted from every sample with Trizol reagent. Library amplification was performed in two PCR steps, and a second sample barcode and Illumina TruSeq adapters were introduced in the second step. Libraries were sequenced on an Illumina NovaSeq with 2 x 150 bp paired-end reads. The original pipeline was this. With migec v1.2.7, reads were demultiplexed and then collapsed into UMI-guided consensus sequences. Using mixcr v2.1.11, UMI consensuses were aligned to TRA and TRB V and J templates and then assembled into clonotypes. Expanded or contracted clonotypes were those called significant by both edgeR and NoisET, with noise models trained on biological replicates. edgeR calls used a false discovery rate-adjusted p below 0.01 and a log2 fold-change threshold of 1. As an exploratory analysis of dynamics, max-normalized trajectories of the 1000 most abundant clonotypes were examined by PCA with hierarchical clustering. The CD4 or CD8 phenotype of responding clones was assigned using the separately sequenced CD4+ and CD8+ repertoires. TCRdb took the public reads, trimmed them with fastp at Q25, ran MiXCR for clone calling and kept in-frame beta chains. Each entry merges the rows of one CDR3 protein and shows their most common DNA and genes. TCRdb, not the original authors, processed these V and J calls. The sample table records about 350,000 distinct CDR3 sequences; approximately 15% of these occur just once. Of the sample, 22% is held by the ten largest clones.

There are a few counts of this clonotype. This receptor's antigen is unknown. Base qualities are missing; no much larger clone stands one base away. Ficoll-Paque density gradient centrifugation was the method used to isolate PBMCs. Cut back by 0 bases and 4 bases, the V and J ends lie 11 bases apart. CDR1 and CDR2 are read off the germline V gene as SGHTA and FQGTGA. The CDR3 contains 15 residues, cysteine and phenylalanine counted. CDR3 DNA only is kept here, 45 bases in frame from base 1. This receptor was identified in a man younger than 35 who had mild COVID-19 (a few samples of this study predate the infection). The sample titles of this study are shuffled in the database, so cell type and time point are left out; the donor was told from shared clones. In this chain, TRBV7-3 is recombined with TRBJ2-3, with the identity of the D gene unclear. What was sequenced was PBMCs or a T cell subset sorted from them (not recorded which). The DNA reads TGTGCCAGCAGCTTAACCAGTTCATTAGCAGATACGCAGTATTTT. Translated, this gives CASSLTSSLADTQYF.